The clone carrying this TCR beta chain is identified as medium-sized from frequency. Its antigen is as yet unknown. TRB rearrangements were amplified by touch-down multiplex PCR with mixed TRB-A/B primers. TCRdb re-analyzed the multiplex PCR reads; it lists each CDR3 protein once, without DNA. The table lists some 11,000 distinct CDR3 sequences. TRB was amplified from about 260 ng of peripheral blood genomic DNA per sample. The data belong to a study of T cell clusters in autoimmune cytopenias. The wider study: A median of about 49,000 TRB reads per sample yielded a median approximately 2,500 distinct clonotypes.

Study outcomes and limitations: TRB repertoire shifts in secondary cytopenia and chronic lymphocytic leukemia mostly reflected lymphoma, not autoimmunity.

This CDR3 spans 12 amino acids. The V gene's germline CDR1 is DFQATT and CDR2 SNEGSKA (reference sequence). The data were also submitted as part of a second study, on T cell repertoires in aging, cancer and after chemotherapy. According to that study: Clear clonal overlap appeared across healthy donor samples taken over several months to years. Immunological memory after chemotherapy cannot be judged from the repertoire data.

This clonotype originated in a human donor in good health. The rearrangement links TRBV20-1 to TRBJ1-1; TCRdb picks TRBD1, but there is no DNA to check that call. Sample: peripheral blood. CDR3 region: CSAPAGGTEAFF.